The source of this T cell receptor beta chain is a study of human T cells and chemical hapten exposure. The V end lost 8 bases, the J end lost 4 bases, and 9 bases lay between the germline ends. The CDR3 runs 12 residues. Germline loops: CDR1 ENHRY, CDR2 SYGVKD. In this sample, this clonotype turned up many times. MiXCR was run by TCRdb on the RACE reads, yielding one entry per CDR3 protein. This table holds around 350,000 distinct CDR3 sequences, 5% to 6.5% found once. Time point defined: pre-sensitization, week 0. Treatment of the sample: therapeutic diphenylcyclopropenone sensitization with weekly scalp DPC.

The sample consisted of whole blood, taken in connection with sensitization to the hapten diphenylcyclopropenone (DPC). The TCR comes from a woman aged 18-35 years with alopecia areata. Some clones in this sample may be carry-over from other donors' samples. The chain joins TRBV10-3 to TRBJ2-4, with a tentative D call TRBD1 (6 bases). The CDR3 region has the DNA TGTGCCATCCGGGACACGAAAAACATTCAGTACTTC. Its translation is CAIRDTKNIQYF.